The present TCR beta chain was sequenced within a study of control samples from healthy donors and cancer patients. Repertoires were generated with immunoSEQ multiplex PCR, while TCRdb's copy carries only in-frame clones and drops some. Of under 85,000 clones in the sample, approximately 80% were seen once. CDR1 is ENHRY, CDR2 SYGVKD, per germline. The CDR3 spans 13 residues. V gave up 6 bases and J gave up 4 bases; unmatched junction bases: 3. The source is a man in his sixties with head and neck cancer. The chain couples TRBV10-3 to TRBJ2-3, with 8 nucleotides matching TRBD1. Material for sequencing was PBMCs. CDR3 amino acids: CAIRGQGADTQYF. The DNA of the CDR3 is TGTGCCATCAGAGGACAGGGAGCAGATACGCAGTATTTT.